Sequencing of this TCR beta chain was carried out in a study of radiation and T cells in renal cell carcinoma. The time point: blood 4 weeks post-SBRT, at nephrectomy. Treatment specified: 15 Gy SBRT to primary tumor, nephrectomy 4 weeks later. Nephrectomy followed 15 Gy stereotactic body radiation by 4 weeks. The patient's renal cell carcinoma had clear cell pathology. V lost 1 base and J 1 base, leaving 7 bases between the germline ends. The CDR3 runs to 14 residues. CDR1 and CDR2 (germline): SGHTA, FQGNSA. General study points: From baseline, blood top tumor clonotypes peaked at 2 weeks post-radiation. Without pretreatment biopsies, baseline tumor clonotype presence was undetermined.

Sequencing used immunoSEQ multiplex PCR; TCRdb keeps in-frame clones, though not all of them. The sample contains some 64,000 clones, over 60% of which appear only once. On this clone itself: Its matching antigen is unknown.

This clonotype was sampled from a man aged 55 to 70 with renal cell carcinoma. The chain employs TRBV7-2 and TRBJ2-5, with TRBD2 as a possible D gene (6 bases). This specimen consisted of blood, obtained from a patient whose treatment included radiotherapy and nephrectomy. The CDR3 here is CASSLVGGQETQYF. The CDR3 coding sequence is TGTGCCAGCAGCTTAGTCGGGGGCCAAGAGACCCAGTACTTC.